This T cell receptor (beta chain) was found in a study of blood T cell repertoires in COVID-19. In the study overall: In each case, the material was cDNA or gDNA derived from T cells, B-cell-depleted T cells, or PBMCs.

Patients of the Seattle cohort, enrolled during active infection, were followed longitudinally. The CDR3 is 12 amino acids. Trimming left V 3 bases short and J 3 bases short, with 8 bases between. CDR1 and CDR2 (germline): GTSNPN, SVGIG (reference sequence). Original analysis: By means of reference gene primer amplification, nucleated cell counts were estimated. The method was immunoSEQ multiplex PCR; TCRdb's version includes in-frame clones alone and lacks a portion of them. V, J and clone size were drawn from that table, and D and trimming were deduced from the DNA. This sample has under 450,000 clones, with 65% to 90% found just once.

The chain recombines TRBV30 with TRBJ2-5; D is possibly TRBD2 (5 bases). This TCR was sampled from a woman aged 55-70 years with COVID-19, enrolled during active disease. The sample taken for sequencing was peripheral blood. CDR3 nucleotides: TGTGCCTGGAGGGGAGTTGAAGAGACCCAGTACTTC. This encodes CAWRGVEETQYF.